This is a list of T cell receptor beta chains from one sample in a study of OX40 agonist ivuxolimab in advanced cancers. Clones were sequenced by immunoSEQ multiplex PCR, and TCRdb holds only the in-frame ones, with some missing. Altogether 45,000 to 65,000 clones are present, about nine tenths being singletons, with the ten largest covering roughly 7%. The sample here was CD4+ or CD8+ T cells sorted from blood, taken in a trial of the OX40 agonist ivuxolimab. These receptor sequences come from an adult with an advanced solid tumor such as melanoma, head and neck, liver or kidney cancer. Each CDR3 is given with its conserved first and last residue. A D gene is named only where the DNA matches it firmly. The size of a clone is reported for some rows only, either as once, few or many, or as a class for expanded clones.

abundance | j_gene | len | v_gene | d_gene | CDR3aa | CDR3nt
NA | TRBJ2-7 | 15 | TRBV5-6 | TRBD1 | CASSFDRTGVAEQYF | TGTGCCAGCAGCTTTGATCGGACAGGGGTGGCCGAGCAGTACTTC
once | TRBJ2-2 | 18 | TRBV5-6 | TRBD1 | CASSLSLTGASNTGELFF | TGTGCCAGCAGCTTGAGTCTGACAGGGGCCTCGAACACCGGGGAGCTGTTTTTT
NA | TRBJ2-7 | 13 | TRBV5-1 | NA | CASSPVAAYEQYF | TGCGCCAGCAGCCCCGTAGCGGCCTACGAGCAGTACTTC
NA | TRBJ1-1 | 15 | TRBV9 | NA | CASSLREGVNTEAFF | TGTGCCAGCAGCCTCCGGGAGGGGGTGAACACTGAAGCTTTCTTT
NA | TRBJ2-7 | 14 | TRBV30 | NA | CAWSGGGVSYEQYF | TGTGCCTGGAGTGGCGGAGGAGTCTCCTACGAGCAGTACTTC
NA | TRBJ2-5 | 15 | TRBV4-2 | TRBD2 | CASSQGTSGQETQYF | TGTGCCAGCAGCCAGGGGACTAGCGGACAAGAGACCCAGTACTTC
NA | TRBJ1-1 | 15 | TRBV28 | TRBD1 | CASSDQQGENTEAFF | TGTGCCAGCAGTGATCAACAGGGGGAGAACACTGAAGCTTTCTTT
NA | TRBJ2-3 | 14 | TRBV7-2 | NA | CASSLGLDRDTQYF | TGTGCCAGCAGCTTAGGTTTGGATAGAGATACGCAGTATTTT
NA | TRBJ2-7 | 13 | TRBV2 | TRBD1 | CASTQNRGYEQYF | TGTGCCAGCACCCAGAACAGGGGCTACGAGCAGTACTTC
NA | TRBJ2-1 | 14 | TRBV14 | NA | CASSQVGANNEQFF | TGTGCCAGCAGCCAAGTGGGGGCGAACAATGAGCAGTTCTTC
NA | TRBJ2-1 | 11 | TRBV27 | NA | CASSSHNEQFF | TGTGCCAGCAGTTCCCACAATGAGCAGTTCTTC
NA | TRBJ2-5 | 15 | TRBV5-1 | NA | CASSLGSPVQETQYF | TGCGCCAGCAGCTTGGGCAGTCCAGTCCAAGAGACCCAGTACTTC
NA | TRBJ1-1 | 10 | TRBV20-1 | NA | CSARDIEAFF | TGCAGTGCTAGAGACATTGAAGCTTTCTTT